A single TCR beta chain is shown here with its context. Its antigen is undetermined. The sample originates from a study of immune cell composition in non-small cell lung cancer. After removal of 5 bases from V and 3 bases from J, the junction contained 7 bases not matched to a gene. Germline V CDR1 and CDR2: ENHRY, SYGVKD. This CDR3 comprises 15 residues. Here immunoSEQ multiplex PCR was the method, and the copy in TCRdb shows in-frame clones only, minus some. The repertoire consists of about 4,000 clones, with 74% occurring once and the leading ten covering 25% to 35%. Study-level points and caveats: Lung adenocarcinomas had lower top 10 clone scores and clonality than squamous tumours. 75% of squamous and around 35% of adenocarcinoma cases had tumour-associated clones >0.5%.

The sequence was collected from a human donor with non-small cell lung cancer. Sequenced material: lung tumor tissue. The chain is built from TRBV10-3 and TRBJ1-1; 9 nucleotides line up with TRBD1. DNA of the CDR3: TGTGCCATCAGTCAAAAAGACAGGGGGGACACTGAAGCTTTCTTT. Translating it yields CAISQKDRGDTEAFF.